This is a list of T cell receptor beta chains from one sample in a study of shared clonotypes between healthy human individuals. Profiled with immunoSEQ multiplex PCR; TCRdb holds only in-frame clones, not every one. This table has 850,000 to 1,200,000 clones, around 75% appearing once. Sequencing used memory CD4+ T cells sorted from blood. These receptors were collected from a man aged 18 to 30 in good health. CDR3s include the opening cysteine and the closing phenylalanine or tryptophan. The order of the fields is V gene, D gene, clone size, J gene, CDR3 protein, CDR3 DNA. D genes are given only for firm matches. Only part of the rows carry a size: once, few, many, or a class if the clone is expanded.

v_call: TRBV5-1
d_call: -
clone_size: -
j_call: TRBJ1-1
cdr3_aa: CASSLSGKVNTEAFF
cdr3_nt: TGCGCCAGCAGCTTGTCAGGGAAAGTGAACACTGAAGCTTTCTTT

v_call: TRBV6-1
d_call: TRBD1
clone_size: -
j_call: TRBJ1-5
cdr3_aa: CASDDLQGDRPQHF
cdr3_nt: TGTGCCAGTGACGACTTACAGGGGGATCGGCCCCAGCATTTT

v_call: TRBV6-1
d_call: TRBD1
clone_size: -
j_call: TRBJ1-1
cdr3_aa: CASQGGRTEAFF
cdr3_nt: TGTGCCAGCCAGGGGGGGCGTACTGAAGCTTTCTTT

v_call: TRBV5-1
d_call: TRBD1
clone_size: -
j_call: TRBJ2-7
cdr3_aa: CASSLGTGEAYEQYF
cdr3_nt: TGCGCCAGCAGCTTGGGGACAGGGGAGGCCTACGAGCAGTACTTC

v_call: TRBV10-2
d_call: TRBD2
clone_size: -
j_call: TRBJ2-1
cdr3_aa: CASRTGLAGYNEQFF
cdr3_nt: TGCGCCAGCAGGACGGGACTAGCGGGTTACAATGAGCAGTTCTTC

v_call: TRBV27
d_call: TRBD1
clone_size: -
j_call: TRBJ2-7
cdr3_aa: CASSLLTGGTYEQYF
cdr3_nt: TGTGCCAGCAGTCTACTGACAGGGGGTACCTACGAGCAGTACTTC

v_call: TRBV7-2
d_call: -
clone_size: -
j_call: TRBJ2-7
cdr3_aa: CASSQPGDEQYF
cdr3_nt: TGTGCCAGCAGCCAACCTGGCGACGAGCAGTACTTC

v_call: TRBV25-1
d_call: TRBD1
clone_size: -
j_call: TRBJ1-2
cdr3_aa: CASSALGQTANYGYTF
cdr3_nt: TGTGCCAGCAGTGCGCTGGGACAGACAGCTAACTATGGCTACACCTTC

v_call: TRBV7-2
d_call: -
clone_size: few
j_call: TRBJ1-3
cdr3_aa: CASSSTGSSSGNTIYF
cdr3_nt: TGTGCCAGCAGCTCGACAGGATCAAGCTCTGGAAACACCATATATTTT

v_call: TRBV28
d_call: -
clone_size: -
j_call: TRBJ1-6
cdr3_aa: CASSSGTNSPLHF
cdr3_nt: TGTGCCAGCAGTTCAGGCACCAATTCACCCCTCCACTTT

v_call: TRBV7-9
d_call: -
clone_size: -
j_call: TRBJ1-4
cdr3_aa: CASSPGLDNEKLFF
cdr3_nt: TGTGCCAGCAGCCCCGGCCTGGATAATGAAAAACTGTTTTTT

v_call: TRBV19
d_call: TRBD2
clone_size: -
j_call: TRBJ2-3
cdr3_aa: CASSHTGLAGGIGDTQYF
cdr3_nt: TGTGCCAGTAGCCACACAGGACTAGCGGGAGGTATCGGAGATACGCAGTATTTT

v_call: TRBV18
d_call: -
clone_size: -
j_call: TRBJ1-2
cdr3_aa: CASSLDRNYGYTF
cdr3_nt: TGTGCCAGCTCTCTCGACAGAAACTATGGCTACACCTTC

v_call: TRBV5-4
d_call: -
clone_size: -
j_call: TRBJ2-1
cdr3_aa: CASSLEQALQFF
cdr3_nt: TGTGCCAGCAGCTTGGAACAAGCTCTCCAGTTCTTC

v_call: TRBV5-1
d_call: TRBD2
clone_size: -
j_call: TRBJ2-5
cdr3_aa: CASSPGLAGGWETQYF
cdr3_nt: TGCGCCAGCAGCCCGGGACTAGCGGGAGGCTGGGAGACCCAGTACTTC

v_call: TRBV4-3
d_call: -
clone_size: few
j_call: TRBJ1-3
cdr3_aa: CASSQEYGIGNTIYF
cdr3_nt: TGCGCCAGCAGCCAAGAATACGGCATCGGAAACACCATATATTTT

v_call: TRBV18
d_call: TRBD1
clone_size: -
j_call: TRBJ1-6
cdr3_aa: CASSPTGGAESPLHF
cdr3_nt: TGTGCCAGCTCACCGACAGGGGGCGCAGAGTCACCCCTCCACTTT

v_call: TRBV2
d_call: TRBD1
clone_size: -
j_call: TRBJ2-4
cdr3_aa: CASGGQGIKNIQYF
cdr3_nt: TGTGCCAGCGGGGGACAGGGGATAAAAAACATTCAGTACTTC

v_call: TRBV10-3
d_call: TRBD2
clone_size: -
j_call: TRBJ2-1
cdr3_aa: CAITRGLAGGRGAYEQFF
cdr3_nt: TGTGCCATCACCAGGGGACTAGCGGGAGGCCGTGGTGCGTATGAGCAGTTCTTC

v_call: TRBV5-6
d_call: TRBD1
clone_size: -
j_call: TRBJ2-3
cdr3_aa: CASSFWTGPDTQYF
cdr3_nt: TGTGCCAGCAGCTTTTGGACAGGACCAGATACGCAGTATTTT

v_call: TRBV9
d_call: -
clone_size: -
j_call: TRBJ1-1
cdr3_aa: CASSSRVNTEAFF
cdr3_nt: TGTGCCAGCAGCTCAAGAGTGAACACTGAAGCTTTCTTT

v_call: TRBV6-6
d_call: TRBD1
clone_size: -
j_call: TRBJ1-2
cdr3_aa: CASSYSTGDRGYTF
cdr3_nt: TGTGCCAGCAGTTACTCAACAGGGGATAGAGGCTACACCTTC

v_call: TRBV27
d_call: -
clone_size: -
j_call: TRBJ1-2
cdr3_aa: CASKQRTDNYGYTF
cdr3_nt: TGTGCCAGCAAGCAAAGGACAGACAACTATGGCTACACCTTC

v_call: TRBV18
d_call: -
clone_size: few
j_call: TRBJ2-7
cdr3_aa: CASSPPGSTGEQYF
cdr3_nt: TGTGCCAGCTCACCACCAGGCTCCACAGGGGAGCAGTACTTC

v_call: TRBV27
d_call: -
clone_size: -
j_call: TRBJ2-7
cdr3_aa: CASSLSVPYEQYF
cdr3_nt: TGTGCCAGCAGTTTATCGGTCCCCTACGAGCAGTACTTC

v_call: TRBV5-4
d_call: -
clone_size: -
j_call: TRBJ2-5
cdr3_aa: CASSLFAGETQYF
cdr3_nt: TGTGCCAGCAGCTTGTTCGCGGGCGAGACCCAGTACTTC

v_call: TRBV6-1
d_call: -
clone_size: -
j_call: TRBJ2-7
cdr3_aa: CASSLQGSYEQYF
cdr3_nt: TGTGCCAGCAGTCTTCAGGGGTCCTACGAGCAGTACTTC

v_call: TRBV4-1
d_call: -
clone_size: many
j_call: TRBJ1-1
cdr3_aa: CASSQVGYYTEAFF
cdr3_nt: TGCGCCAGCAGCCAAGTAGGGTATTACACTGAAGCTTTCTTT

v_call: TRBV6-1
d_call: TRBD2
clone_size: few
j_call: TRBJ2-7
cdr3_aa: CASGNGRPPPYEQYF
cdr3_nt: TGTGCCAGCGGGAACGGGAGGCCTCCTCCCTACGAGCAGTACTTC